One and the same sample provided the 12 T cell receptor beta chains below, sequenced in a study of T cells in narcolepsy. Data came from immunoSEQ multiplex PCR; TCRdb stores just in-frame clones and leaves some out. This table has about 40,000 clones, approximately 88% appearing once. The sample comprised CD45RA- memory CD4+ T cells from PBMCs. The origin of the receptors is a human donor with narcolepsy.

The DNA for the CDR3 is TGTGCCAGCAGCCGCGGGGAGGGCTACGAGCAGTACTTC. Its translation is CASSRGEGYEQYF. V and J are TRBV7-9 and TRBJ2-7, with TRBD2 matching over 7 bases. Germline V gives CDR1 SEHNR, CDR2 FQNEAQ (reference sequence). The J segment lost 3 bases and the V segment lost 5 bases, leaving 4 bases of the junction unmatched. This CDR3 comprises 13 residues.

The rearrangement joins TRBV4-2 to TRBJ2-1, with TRBD1 as a possible D gene (6 bases). From germline, CDR1 is LGHNA and CDR2 YNFKEQ. This CDR3 has 15 amino acids. The V gene lost 4 bases and the J gene lost 7 bases, with 17 bases spanning the gap. The chain's CDR3 is CASSRELQGLNEQFF. The CDR3 bases are TGTGCCAGCAGCCGCGAGCTCCAGGGGTTAAATGAGCAGTTCTTC.

A remark on this clone: Other DNA variants within this sample encode the same CDR3. The rearrangement uses TRBV10-1 and TRBJ1-1; the D gene is possibly TRBD1 (5 bases). Germline V gives CDR1 WNHNN, CDR2 SYGVQD (reference sequence). The CDR3 length is 13 residues. V lost 6 bases, J lost 3 bases, and 11 bases lay in between. DNA of the CDR3: TGCGCCAGCAGCCAGGGAAGGGACACTGAAGCTTTCTTT. Amino acid sequence: CASSQGRDTEAFF.

The V call is TRBV5-1, the J call TRBJ1-1; possible D gene TRBD1, 5 bases. Trimming removed 4 bases at V and 4 bases at J, with 11 bases between. There are 13 residues in the CDR3. The germline V gene encodes CDR1 SGHRS and CDR2 YFSETQ. CDR3 amino acids: CASSGDGGTEAFF. In nucleotides, the CDR3 is TGCGCCAGCAGCGGGGACGGAGGCACTGAAGCTTTCTTT.

V and J are TRBV28 and TRBJ1-2; 8 bases are shared with TRBD1. This CDR3 has 14 residues. Germline loops: CDR1 MDHEN, CDR2 SYDVKM. V trimming: 6 bases; J trimming: 4 bases; junction bases outside the gene matches: 7. The CDR3 region has the DNA TGTGCCAGCAGCCAGGGGGCAGGACCCTATGGCTACACCTTC. It specifies CASSQGAGPYGYTF.

CDR3: CASSPGPGQNYGYTF. For the CDR3, the DNA is TGTGCCAGCAGCCCGGGACCGGGACAGAACTATGGCTACACCTTC. The V call is TRBV5-6, the J call TRBJ1-2; 7 positions match TRBD1. The V segment lost 4 bases and the J segment 2 bases; nucleotides outside the gene matches: 8. CDR3 length: 15 residues. Germline V gene data show CDR1 as SGHDT and CDR2 as YYEEEE.

This rearrangement joins TRBV6-6 to TRBJ1-2; the D gene is possibly TRBD1 (5 bases). Trimming cost V 4 bases and J 12 bases, with 15 bases left between them. Germline loops: CDR1 MNHNY, CDR2 SVGAGI (reference sequence). The CDR3 has 12 amino acids. The CDR3 DNA reads as TGTGCCAGCAGTTCATATGGGGGTATTCACACCTTC. It codes for CASSSYGGIHTF.

In this sample, this clone turned up once. This chain connects TRBV4-3 to TRBJ2-1; 9 bases map to TRBD2. Germline CDR1 is LGHNA and CDR2 is YSLEER. CDR3 length equals 16 residues. Trimming cost V 0 bases and J 4 bases; bases outside gene matches: 4. The CDR3 here is CASSQDASGAYNEQFF. The CDR3 nucleotides are TGCGCCAGCAGCCAAGATGCTAGCGGGGCTTACAATGAGCAGTTCTTC.

The chain recombines TRBV2 with TRBJ2-3; D may be TRBD1 or TRBD2 (7 bases each). This CDR3 has 17 residues. CDR1 and CDR2 (germline): SNHLY, FYNNEI. Trimming removed 6 bases at V and 1 base at J, with 20 bases between. CDR3 DNA: TGTGCCAGCAGCGAGGGGGCCGGGCTAGCGGGCACAGATACGCAGTATTTT. As protein: CASSEGAGLAGTDTQYF.

The rearrangement joins TRBV19 to TRBJ1-2; tentative D call: TRBD1 (5 bases). The CDR3 is 12 amino acids. Germline CDR1 LNHDA, CDR2 SQIVND (reference sequence). V was pared by 5 bases and J by 6 bases, with 10 bases between. The DNA for the CDR3 is TGTGCCAGTAGTGTCCGCAGGGATGGCTACACCTTC. Its protein product is CASSVRRDGYTF.

V is TRBV6-5 and J is TRBJ1-4; D might be TRBD1 (5 bases). Germline V gene data show CDR1 as MNHEY and CDR2 as SVGAGI. With 2 bases removed from V and 12 bases from J, the gap between germline ends came to 13 bases. This CDR3 has 13 amino acids. CDR3 sequence reads: CASSYGFRGQLFF. For the CDR3, the DNA is TGTGCCAGCAGTTACGGCTTTAGGGGACAACTGTTTTTT.

This chain uses TRBV5-1 with TRBJ2-3; 7 positions agree with TRBD2. V gave up 4 bases and J gave up 6 bases; unmatched junction bases: 8. The CDR3 loop spans 14 amino acids. Germline V gives CDR1 SGHRS, CDR2 YFSETQ. The CDR3 region is CASSQGGLLDTQYF. As DNA, the CDR3 is TGCGCCAGCAGCCAGGGAGGGCTTTTGGATACGCAGTATTTT.